This record looks at one T cell receptor beta chain sequence and its context. This clone turned up a few times. The antigen it binds to is not known. Base qualities are not at hand, and no much larger clone is one base apart. All of the isolated RNA was reverse transcribed with the High Capacity cDNA Reverse Transcription Kit, so expressed TCRB transcripts were sequenced. Naive, central memory and regulatory T cell samples underwent deep immunoSEQ sequencing, averaging approximately 3.5 million total reads per sample. After sorted cells were lysed in RLT buffer, RNA was extracted with DNase-treated RNeasy Micro or Mini kits, with the choice depending on cell number. Each cell subset was processed on its own to prevent cross-contamination, while patient and healthy donor samples were processed together. The immunoSEQ multiplex PCR was used to amplify TCRB sequences from cDNA, yielding 87-bp fragments that span the CDR3 region. The amplicons were sequenced using the Illumina HiSeq platform. Per the source publication's procedure: Synthetic template baselines were used to correct PCR bias computationally, reads within Hamming distance 2 were collapsed, and singletons that could not be merged were discarded. Reads were aligned against IMGT to assign V, D and J genes, CDR3 length and insertions or deletions at six rearrangement sites. Within each subset, clonotype counts were normalized to the number of sorted cells before true diversity and Gini coefficients were calculated with the tcR R package. The overlap coefficient, calculated on TCRB nucleotide sequences, was used to quantify repertoire sharing. TCRdb's version of the immuneACCESS table is confined to in-frame rearrangements and falls short of the full clone set. An unresolved V gene accounts for under half of the shortfall where checked; the remainder is of unknown origin. The V and J calls and the clone size are those of that table, but D and trimming were determined from the DNA. The sample includes 250,000 to 350,000 clones, with less than 15% observed a single time. 5.5% to 7.5% of the sample belongs to the ten largest clones.

This entry comes from a study of beta chain features in type 1 diabetes listed by TCRdb under 2018. Regarding the research as a whole: Patients and healthy donors did not differ in mean age, gender distribution, total cell number or subset yield. A total of roughly 100 million sorted cells were examined across all samples, and the number of cells per subset was strongly correlated with RNA yield. In the study, recently diagnosed type 1 diabetes patients and matched healthy donors were compared on the TCRB repertoires of their sorted circulating CD4+ T cell subsets. Whereas all 28 donors provided naive and central memory subsets, regulatory and stem cell-like memory subsets were isolated from just 8 patients and roughly 8 healthy donors. Results and caveats for the whole study, not just this receptor: Shorter templates might be favored by PCR, yet because patient and control samples were amplified and corrected together, any such skew would affect both groups equally. Only small numbers of individuals were included in the HLA sub-analyses, which left unresolved whether HLA type had any influence on TCRB rearrangement. At VDJ recombination sites, patients with type 1 diabetes made fewer insertions and deleted more nucleotides, a pattern implying thymic rearrangement abnormalities. Naive, central memory and regulatory TCRB repertoires appeared to be more similar among patients than among healthy donors. A moderate but significant shortening of TCRB CDR3 length was observed in type 1 diabetes patients in all four CD4+ subsets. Because cDNA was sequenced instead of genomic DNA, highly expressing activated cells could be over-represented, though the groups showed no difference in activation or CD3 levels.

Each donor gave one peripheral blood draw, approximately 110 mL on average, collected into heparinised tubes. A BD FACSAria II and a panel including CD45RO, CCR7, CD25, CD127, CD95 and CD27 were used to sort naive, central memory, regulatory and stem cell-like memory CD4+ T cells. Every sorted population had a purity above 95%. Right away, PBMCs were isolated by Lymphoprep density gradient centrifugation and were stained directly, with no culture step. To minimize batch effects, samples were stained and sorted in pairs, one healthy donor with one patient per experiment. Trimmed from V: 4 bases; trimmed from J: 0 bases; junction bases lacking a gene match: 10. CDR1 SQVTM and CDR2 ANQGSEA are derived from the germline V gene. From its cysteine to its phenylalanine, the CDR3 spans 16 amino acids. Only the CDR3 portion is preserved as DNA: 48 bases, with reading frame beginning at the first base.

The source is a man younger than 40 in good health. Sample: central memory CD4+ T cells from blood. The sequence joins TRBV29-1 to TRBJ2-5, and 8 junction bases match TRBD1. The CDR3 protein: CSVVLLTGAYQETQYF. In nucleotide form, the sequence is TGCAGCGTTGTCCTATTGACAGGGGCCTACCAAGAGACCCAGTACTTC.